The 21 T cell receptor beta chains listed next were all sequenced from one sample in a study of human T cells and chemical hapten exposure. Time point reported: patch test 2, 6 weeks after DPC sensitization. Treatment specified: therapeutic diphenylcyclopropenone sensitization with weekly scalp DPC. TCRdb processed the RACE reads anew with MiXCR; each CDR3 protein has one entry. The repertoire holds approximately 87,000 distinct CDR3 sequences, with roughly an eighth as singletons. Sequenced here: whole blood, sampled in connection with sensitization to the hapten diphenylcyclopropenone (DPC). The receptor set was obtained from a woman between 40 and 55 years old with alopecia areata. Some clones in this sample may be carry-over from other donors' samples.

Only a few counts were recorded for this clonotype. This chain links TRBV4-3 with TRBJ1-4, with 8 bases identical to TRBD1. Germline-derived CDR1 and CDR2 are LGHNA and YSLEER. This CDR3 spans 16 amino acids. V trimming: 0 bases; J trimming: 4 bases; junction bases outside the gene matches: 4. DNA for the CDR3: TGCGCCAGCAGCCAAGATATCGGACAGGGTAATGAAAAACTGTTTTTT. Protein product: CASSQDIGQGNEKLFF.

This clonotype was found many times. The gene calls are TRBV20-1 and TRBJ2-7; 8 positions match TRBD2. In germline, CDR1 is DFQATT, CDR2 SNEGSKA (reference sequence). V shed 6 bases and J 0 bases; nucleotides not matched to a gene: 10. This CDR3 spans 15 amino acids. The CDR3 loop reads CSAADTGGSSYEQYF. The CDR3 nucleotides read TGCAGTGCGGCCGACACGGGGGGGAGCTCCTACGAGCAGTACTTC.

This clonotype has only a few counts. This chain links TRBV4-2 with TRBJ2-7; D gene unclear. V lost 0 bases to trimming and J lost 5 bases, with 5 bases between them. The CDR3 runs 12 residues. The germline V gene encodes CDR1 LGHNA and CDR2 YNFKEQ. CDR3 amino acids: CASSQEDHEQYF. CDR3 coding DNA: TGTGCCAGCAGCCAAGAGGACCACGAGCAGTACTTC.

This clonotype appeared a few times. CDR3 in DNA: TGTGCCAGCAGGCCAGGGGGAAGCAATCAGCCCCAGCATTTT. It codes for CASRPGGSNQPQHF. The chain is built from TRBV6-6 and TRBJ1-5; TRBD1 matches 7 bases. V gave up 6 bases and J gave up 1 base; unmatched junction bases: 3. The germline gives CDR1 MNHNY, CDR2 SVGAGI (reference sequence). The CDR3 length is 14 residues.

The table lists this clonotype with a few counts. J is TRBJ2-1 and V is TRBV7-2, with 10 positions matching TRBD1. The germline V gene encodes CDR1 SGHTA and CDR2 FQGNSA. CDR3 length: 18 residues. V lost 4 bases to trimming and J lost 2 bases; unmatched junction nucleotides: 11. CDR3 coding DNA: TGTGCCAGCAGCTCTAGCCCGGGACAGGGGAAAACCTACAATGAGCAGTTCTTC. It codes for CASSSSPGQGKTYNEQFF.

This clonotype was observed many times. CDR3 nucleotide sequence: TGTGCCAGCAGTGAATCAGGGACCGACACCGGGGAGCTGTTTTTT. Translation gives CASSESGTDTGELFF. The chain uses TRBV25-1 and TRBJ2-2; D could derive from TRBD1 or TRBD2 (5 bases each). Germline V gene sequence: CDR1 MGHDK, CDR2 SYGVNS. The CDR3 has 15 amino acids. Trimming shortened V by 1 base and J by 3 bases, and 9 bases separated the two germline ends.

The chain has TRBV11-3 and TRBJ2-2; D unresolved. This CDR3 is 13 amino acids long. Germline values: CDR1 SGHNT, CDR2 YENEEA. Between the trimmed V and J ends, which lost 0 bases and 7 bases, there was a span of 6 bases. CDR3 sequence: CASSLEGFGELFF. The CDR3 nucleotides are TGTGCCAGCAGCTTAGAAGGATTCGGGGAGCTGTTTTTT.

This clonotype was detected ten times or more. The CDR3: CSVALGQDYGYTF. In nucleotides, the CDR3 is TGCAGCGTCGCCCTCGGACAGGACTATGGCTACACCTTC. The chain carries TRBV29-1 and TRBJ1-2; 7 nucleotides line up with TRBD1. The CDR3 sequence is 13 residues long. V trimming: 6 bases; J trimming: 3 bases; junction bases outside the gene matches: 7. From germline, CDR1 is SQVTM and CDR2 ANQGSEA.

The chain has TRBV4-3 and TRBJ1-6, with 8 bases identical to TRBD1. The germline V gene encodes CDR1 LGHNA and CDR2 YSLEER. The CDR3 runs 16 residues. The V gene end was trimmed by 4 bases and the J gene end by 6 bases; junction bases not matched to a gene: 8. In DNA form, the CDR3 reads TGCGCCAGCAGCCTATTCCAGGGGGCGCTTAATTCACCCCTCCACTTT. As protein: CASSLFQGALNSPLHF.

For the CDR3, the DNA is TGTGCCAGCAGTGAATCGGGACAGCTCAATGAAAAACTGTTTTTT. Protein: CASSESGQLNEKLFF. The rearrangement joins TRBV2 to TRBJ1-4; 7 bases map to TRBD1. From germline, CDR1 is SNHLY and CDR2 FYNNEI. J lost 5 bases, V lost 2 bases, and 5 bases had no gene match. The CDR3 sequence is 15 residues long.

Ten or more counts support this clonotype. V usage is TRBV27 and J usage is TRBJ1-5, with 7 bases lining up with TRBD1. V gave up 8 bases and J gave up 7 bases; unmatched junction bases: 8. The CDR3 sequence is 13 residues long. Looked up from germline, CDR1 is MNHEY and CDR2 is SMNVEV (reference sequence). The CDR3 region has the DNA TGTGCCAGCGGTACAGGGGCGGAACAGCCCCAGCATTTT. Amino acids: CASGTGAEQPQHF.

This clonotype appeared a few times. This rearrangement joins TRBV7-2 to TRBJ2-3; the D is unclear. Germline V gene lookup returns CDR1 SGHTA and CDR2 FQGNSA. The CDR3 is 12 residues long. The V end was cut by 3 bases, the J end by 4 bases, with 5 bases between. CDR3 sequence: CASSFSADTQYF. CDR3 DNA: TGTGCCAGCAGCTTTTCTGCAGATACGCAGTATTTT.

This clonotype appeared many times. The chain's CDR3 is CARGHGNTEAFF. The CDR3 DNA is TGTGCCCGTGGGCACGGGAACACTGAAGCTTTCTTT. The chain employs TRBV2 and TRBJ1-1; D not resolved. This CDR3 comprises 12 residues. V lost 11 bases and J lost 1, with 11 bases in between. CDR1 SNHLY and CDR2 FYNNEI come from the germline V gene.

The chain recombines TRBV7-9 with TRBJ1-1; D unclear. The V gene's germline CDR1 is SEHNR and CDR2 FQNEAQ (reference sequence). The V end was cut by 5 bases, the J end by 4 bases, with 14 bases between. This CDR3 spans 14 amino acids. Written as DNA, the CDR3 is TGTGCCAGCAGCCCCCAAAGGGTAGCCACTGAAGCTTTCTTT. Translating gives CASSPQRVATEAFF. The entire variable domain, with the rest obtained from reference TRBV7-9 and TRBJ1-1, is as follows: DTGVSQNPRHKITKRGQNVTFRCDPISEHNRLYWYRQTLGQGPEFLTYFQNEAQLEKSRLLSDRFSAERPKGSFSTLEIQRTEQGDSAMYLCASSPQRVATEAFFGQGTRLTVV.

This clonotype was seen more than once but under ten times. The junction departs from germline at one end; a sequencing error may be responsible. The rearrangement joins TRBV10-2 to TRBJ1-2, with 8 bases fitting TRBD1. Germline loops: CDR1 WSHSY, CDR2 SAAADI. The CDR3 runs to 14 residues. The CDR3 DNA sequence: TGCGCCAGCAGTGACCAGGGGGCCTTCTATGGCCACACCTTC. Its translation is CASSDQGAFYGHTF.

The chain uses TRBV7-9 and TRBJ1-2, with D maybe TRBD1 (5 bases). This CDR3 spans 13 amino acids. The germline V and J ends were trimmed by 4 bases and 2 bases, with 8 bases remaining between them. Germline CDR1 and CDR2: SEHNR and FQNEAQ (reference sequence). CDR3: CASSWDGNYGYTF. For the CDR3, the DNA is TGTGCCAGCAGCTGGGACGGGAACTATGGCTACACCTTC.

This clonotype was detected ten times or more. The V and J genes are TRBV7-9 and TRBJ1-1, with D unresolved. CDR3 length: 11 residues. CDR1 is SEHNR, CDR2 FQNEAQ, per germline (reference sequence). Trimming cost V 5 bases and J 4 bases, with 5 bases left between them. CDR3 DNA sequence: TGTGCCAGCAGCCCTCTCACTGAAGCTTTCTTT. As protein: CASSPLTEAFF. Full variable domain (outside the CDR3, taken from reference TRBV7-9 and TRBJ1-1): DTGVSQNPRHKITKRGQNVTFRCDPISEHNRLYWYRQTLGQGPEFLTYFQNEAQLEKSRLLSDRFSAERPKGSFSTLEIQRTEQGDSAMYLCASSPLTEAFFGQGTRLTVV.

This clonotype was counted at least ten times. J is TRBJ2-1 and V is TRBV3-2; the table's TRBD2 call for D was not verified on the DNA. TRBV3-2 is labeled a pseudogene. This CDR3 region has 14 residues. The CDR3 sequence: CASSYAGGPFSVFF. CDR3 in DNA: TGTGCCAGCAGCTACGCGGGAGGGCCTTTTAGTGTGTTCTTC.

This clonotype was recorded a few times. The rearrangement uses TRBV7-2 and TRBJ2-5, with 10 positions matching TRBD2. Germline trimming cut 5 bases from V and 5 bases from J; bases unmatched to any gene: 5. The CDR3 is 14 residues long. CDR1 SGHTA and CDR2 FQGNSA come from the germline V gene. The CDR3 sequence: CASSPGLAPETQYF. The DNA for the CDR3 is TGTGCCAGCAGCCCGGGACTAGCGCCCGAGACCCAGTACTTC.

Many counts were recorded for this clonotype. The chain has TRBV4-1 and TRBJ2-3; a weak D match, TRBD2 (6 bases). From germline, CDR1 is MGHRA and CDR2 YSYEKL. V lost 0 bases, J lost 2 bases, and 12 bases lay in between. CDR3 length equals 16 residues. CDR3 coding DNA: TGCGCCAGCAGCCAAGAAGCGGGTAGGGCCACAGATACGCAGTATTTT. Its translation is CASSQEAGRATDTQYF.

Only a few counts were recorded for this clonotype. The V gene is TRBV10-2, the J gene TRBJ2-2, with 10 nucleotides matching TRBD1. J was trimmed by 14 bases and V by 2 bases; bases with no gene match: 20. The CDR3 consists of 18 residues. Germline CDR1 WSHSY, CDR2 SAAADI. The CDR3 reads CASSEKGTGANTGEILFF. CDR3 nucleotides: TGCGCCAGCAGTGAGAAGGGGACAGGGGCCAACACCGGGGAGATCCTGTTTTTT.